The source of this T cell receptor beta chain is a study of blood T cell repertoires in COVID-19 (dated by TCRdb to about 2020). Some background on the complete study: Samples covering the acute and convalescent phases of COVID-19 were provided by collaborators in the United States, Italy and Spain. The material from the prospective study consisted of cDNA or gDNA derived from T cells, B-cell-depleted T cells, or PBMCs. The samples were drawn from two sources: the first 160 participants of the ongoing ImmuneRACE study, and 1,254 subjects contributed by 6 global collaborators. Subjects who had been exposed to COVID-19, were actively infected with it, or had recovered from it provided the deeply sampled blood TCRbeta repertoires that made up the dataset. The repertoires were released in a freely available public database intended as a resource for research on the immune response to SARS-CoV-2. Nearly every sample came with metadata listing a de-identified subject ID, COVID-19 status, age in years and sex. Where available, HLA class I and class II types were taken from metadata supplied by the sample provider and were not determined by assay-based typing. Results and caveats for the whole study, not just this receptor: How much clinical and demographic metadata was included differed by source and by participant, and the metadata was provided uncurated.

In this sample, this clone turned up once. It lacks a known antigen. No per-base quality is available; no much larger clone lies one base away. Reading from cysteine to phenylalanine, the CDR3 counts 13 amino acids. Solely the CDR3 DNA is kept, with 39 bases framed from the first base. V is cut by 2 bases and J by 5 bases, and the space between the germline ends is 7 bases. CDR1 and CDR2 are drawn from the germline V gene: SGHTA, FQGNSA. The immunoSEQ Assay, a bias-controlled multiplex PCR, was used to amplify TCRbeta CDR3 regions from genomic DNA. Regarding the original processing steps: The number of nucleated cells in each sample was estimated from the amplification of reference gene primers within the assay. To quantify the absolute abundance of each unique TCRbeta CDR3 rearrangement, sequence reads were collapsed and filtered. For each sample, productive Simpson clonality was calculated as the square root of Simpson's diversity index across productive rearrangements. TCRdb took this table from immuneACCESS and kept in-frame rearrangements with V and J called. Such tables lack part of the clones; where checked against another copy, unresolved V genes explain under half of the gap, and the rest is unexplained. Clone size and the V and J calls come from that table; the DNA yielded D and trimming. This sample is represented by nearly 250,000 clones; roughly 83% of them were singletons. The leading ten clones occupy roughly 2% of the sample.

Enrolling through a virtual design, the prospective study's participants ranged in age from roughly 18 to 95 years and lived across roughly 23 United States geographic areas. In the prospective study, cohorts were assigned on the basis of participant-reported clinical history obtained from a screening survey and a study questionnaire. Recovered participants in ImmuneRACE Cohort 3 were defined by two consecutive negative NP/OP PCR tests, clearance by a healthcare professional, or resolution of symptoms. In the prospective study, whole blood, serum and a nasopharyngeal or oropharyngeal swab were collected from each participant by mobile phlebotomists. Additional blood draws and questionnaires over an approximately 2-month period could optionally be provided by prospective study participants. Blood samples from the prospective study were shipped frozen or at room temperature prior to DNA extraction.

Rearrangement joined TRBV7-2 to TRBJ1-5; confidence is insufficient to name the D gene. Sequencing was performed on PBMCs or T cells enriched from blood (not recorded which). The origin of this receptor is a woman in her 50s who had recovered from COVID-19. In nucleotides, the sequence is TGTGCCAGCAGCTTAACTGCTGATCAGCCCCAGCATTTT. The resulting protein is CASSLTADQPQHF.